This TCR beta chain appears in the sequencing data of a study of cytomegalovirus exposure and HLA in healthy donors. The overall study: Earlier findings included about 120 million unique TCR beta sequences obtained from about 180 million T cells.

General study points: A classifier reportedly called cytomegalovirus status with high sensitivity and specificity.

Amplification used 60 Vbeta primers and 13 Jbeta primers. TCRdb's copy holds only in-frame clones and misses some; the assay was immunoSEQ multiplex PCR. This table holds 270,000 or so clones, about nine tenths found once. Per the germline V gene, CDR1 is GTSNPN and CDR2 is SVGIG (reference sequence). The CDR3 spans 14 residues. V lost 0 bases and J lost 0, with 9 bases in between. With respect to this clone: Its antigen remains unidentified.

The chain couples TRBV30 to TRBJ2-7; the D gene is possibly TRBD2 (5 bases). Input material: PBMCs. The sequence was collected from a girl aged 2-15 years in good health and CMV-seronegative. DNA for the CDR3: TGTGCCTGGAGTGTACGGAGGAGCTCCTACGAGCAGTACTTC. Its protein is CAWSVRRSSYEQYF.